This T cell receptor beta chain was sequenced in a study of blood T cell repertoires in COVID-19. V shed 4 bases and J 4 bases; nucleotides not matched to a gene: 4. The CDR3 length is 14 residues. The V gene's germline CDR1 is SGHRS and CDR2 YFSETQ. Measured with immunoSEQ multiplex PCR; TCRdb has only the in-frame clones, and not every one. The data hold approximately 150,000 clones, with about 83% observed a single time. This clone was seen only a few times. The chain combines TRBV5-1 with TRBJ1-1, with 10 bases that match TRBD1. Sequenced input: peripheral blood. This sequence originates from a man in his fifties with acute or convalescent COVID-19. The CDR3 loop is CASSATGGGTEAFF. The CDR3 DNA reads TGCGCCAGCAGCGCGACAGGGGGCGGCACTGAAGCTTTCTTT.